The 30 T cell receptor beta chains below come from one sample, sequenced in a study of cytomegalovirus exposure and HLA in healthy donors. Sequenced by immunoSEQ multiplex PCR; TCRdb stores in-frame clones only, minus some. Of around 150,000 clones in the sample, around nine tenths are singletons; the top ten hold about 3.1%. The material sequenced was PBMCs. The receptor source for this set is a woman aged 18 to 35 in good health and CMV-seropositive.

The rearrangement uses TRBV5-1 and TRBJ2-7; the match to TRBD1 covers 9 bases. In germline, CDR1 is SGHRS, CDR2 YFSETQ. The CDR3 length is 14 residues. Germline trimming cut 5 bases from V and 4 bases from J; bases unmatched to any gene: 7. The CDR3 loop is CASRYGTGWYEQYF. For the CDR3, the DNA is TGCGCCAGCAGATACGGGACAGGGTGGTACGAGCAGTACTTC.

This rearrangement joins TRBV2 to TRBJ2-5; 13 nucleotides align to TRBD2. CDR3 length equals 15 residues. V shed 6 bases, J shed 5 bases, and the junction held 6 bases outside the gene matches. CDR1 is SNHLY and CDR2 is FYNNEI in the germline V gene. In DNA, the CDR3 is TGTGCCAGCAGCTGGACTAGCGGGAGCTCTGAGACCCAGTACTTC. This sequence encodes CASSWTSGSSETQYF.

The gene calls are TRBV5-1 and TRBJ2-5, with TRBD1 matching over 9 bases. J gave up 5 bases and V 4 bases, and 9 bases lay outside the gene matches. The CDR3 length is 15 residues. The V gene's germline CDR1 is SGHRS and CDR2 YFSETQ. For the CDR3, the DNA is TGCGCCAGCAGCGGAGGACAGGGGAGAGGTGAGACCCAGTACTTC. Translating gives CASSGGQGRGETQYF.

This chain's CDR3 is CASKGTTSNQPQHF. As DNA, the CDR3 is TGTGCCAGCAAAGGGACAACTAGCAATCAGCCCCAGCATTTT. The chain combines TRBV19 with TRBJ1-5, with a tentative D call TRBD1 (6 bases). CDR3 length equals 14 residues. Trimming removed 9 bases from V and 0 bases from J, with 12 bases in between. CDR1 is LNHDA and CDR2 is SQIVND in the germline V gene (reference sequence).

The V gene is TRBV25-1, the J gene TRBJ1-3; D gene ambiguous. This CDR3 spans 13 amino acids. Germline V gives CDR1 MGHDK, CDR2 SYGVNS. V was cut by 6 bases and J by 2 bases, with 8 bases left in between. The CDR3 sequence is CASRREAGNTIYF. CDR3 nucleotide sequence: TGTGCCAGCAGACGGGAGGCTGGAAACACCATATATTTT.

The CDR3 DNA reads as TGTGCCAGCAGTGATTATGGGACTAGATCCTACGAGCAGTACTTC. Amino acids: CASSDYGTRSYEQYF. J is TRBJ2-7 and V is TRBV6-1; 8 bases agree with TRBD2. CDR1 and CDR2 (germline): MNHNS, SASEGT. This CDR3 has 15 residues. Germline trimming cut 3 bases from V and 1 base from J; bases unmatched to any gene: 5.

As DNA, the CDR3 is TGTGCCAGCAGCCGGGACAATCAGCCCCAGCATTTT. This encodes CASSRDNQPQHF. The chain is built from TRBV7-9 and TRBJ1-5; the D is unclear. This CDR3 region has 12 residues. CDR1 is SEHNR, CDR2 FQNEAQ, per germline (reference sequence). Trimming cost V 5 bases and J 3 bases, with 5 bases left between them.

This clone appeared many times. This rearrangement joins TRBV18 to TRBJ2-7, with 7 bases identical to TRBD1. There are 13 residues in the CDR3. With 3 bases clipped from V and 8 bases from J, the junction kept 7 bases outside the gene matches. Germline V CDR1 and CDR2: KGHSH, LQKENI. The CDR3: CASSPGTAIQQYF. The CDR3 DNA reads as TGTGCCAGCTCACCCGGGACAGCAATCCAGCAGTACTTC.

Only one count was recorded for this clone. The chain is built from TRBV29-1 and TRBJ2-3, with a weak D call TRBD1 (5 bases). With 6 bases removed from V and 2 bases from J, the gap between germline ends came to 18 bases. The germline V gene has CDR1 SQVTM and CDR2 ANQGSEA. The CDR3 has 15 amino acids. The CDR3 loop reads CSVDGQGFSTDTQYF. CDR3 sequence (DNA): TGCAGCGTGGATGGTCAGGGATTCTCCACAGATACGCAGTATTTT.

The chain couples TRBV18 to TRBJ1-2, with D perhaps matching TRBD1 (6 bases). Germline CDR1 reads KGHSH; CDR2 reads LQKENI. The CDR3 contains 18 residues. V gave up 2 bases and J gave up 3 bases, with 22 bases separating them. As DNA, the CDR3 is TGTGCCAGCTCACCAAGAGGTCCAGGGGAGGGGGAGTACTATGGCTACACCTTC. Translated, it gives CASSPRGPGEGEYYGYTF.

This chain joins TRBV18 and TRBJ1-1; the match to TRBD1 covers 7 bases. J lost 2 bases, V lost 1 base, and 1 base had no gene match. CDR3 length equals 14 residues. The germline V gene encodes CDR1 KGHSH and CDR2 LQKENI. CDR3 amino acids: CASSPRDSNTEAFF. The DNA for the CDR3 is TGTGCCAGCTCACCACGGGACAGTAACACTGAAGCTTTCTTT.

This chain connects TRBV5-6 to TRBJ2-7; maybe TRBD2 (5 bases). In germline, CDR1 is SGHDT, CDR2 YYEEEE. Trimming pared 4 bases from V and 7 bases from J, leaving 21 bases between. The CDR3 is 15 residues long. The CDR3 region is CASSESRLAGYEQYF. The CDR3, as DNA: TGTGCCAGCAGCGAGAGTCGGCTAGCTGGGTATGAGCAGTACTTC.

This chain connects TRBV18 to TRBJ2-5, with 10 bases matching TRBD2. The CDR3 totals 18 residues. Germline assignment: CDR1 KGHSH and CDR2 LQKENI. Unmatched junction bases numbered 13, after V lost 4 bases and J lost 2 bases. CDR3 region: CASSHGTTSGVFQETQYF. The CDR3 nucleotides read TGTGCCAGCTCACATGGGACCACTAGCGGGGTTTTTCAAGAGACCCAGTACTTC.

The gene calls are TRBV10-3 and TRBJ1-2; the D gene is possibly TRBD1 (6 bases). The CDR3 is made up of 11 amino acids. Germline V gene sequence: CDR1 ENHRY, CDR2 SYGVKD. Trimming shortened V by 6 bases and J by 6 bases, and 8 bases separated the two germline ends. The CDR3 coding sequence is TGTGCCATCAGGTCAGGGGATGGCTACACCTTC. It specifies CAIRSGDGYTF.

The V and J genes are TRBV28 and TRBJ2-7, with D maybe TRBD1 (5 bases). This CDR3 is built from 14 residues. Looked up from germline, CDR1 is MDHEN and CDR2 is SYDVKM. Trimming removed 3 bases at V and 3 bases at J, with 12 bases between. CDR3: CASSLGQLHYEQYF. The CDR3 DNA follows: TGTGCCAGCAGTTTGGGGCAGCTCCACTACGAGCAGTACTTC.

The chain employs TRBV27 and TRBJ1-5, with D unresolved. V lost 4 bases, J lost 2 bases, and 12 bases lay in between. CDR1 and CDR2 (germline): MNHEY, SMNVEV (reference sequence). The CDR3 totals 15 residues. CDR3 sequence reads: CASSYEGVGNQPQHF. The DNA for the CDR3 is TGTGCCAGCAGTTACGAAGGAGTGGGCAATCAGCCCCAGCATTTT.

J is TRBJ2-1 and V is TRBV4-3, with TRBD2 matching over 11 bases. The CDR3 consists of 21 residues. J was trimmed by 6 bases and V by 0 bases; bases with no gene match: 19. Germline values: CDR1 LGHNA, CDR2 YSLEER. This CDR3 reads CASSQEETSGRGLPRGNEQFF. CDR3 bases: TGCGCCAGCAGCCAAGAAGAAACTAGCGGGAGAGGTCTCCCCCGGGGCAATGAGCAGTTCTTC.

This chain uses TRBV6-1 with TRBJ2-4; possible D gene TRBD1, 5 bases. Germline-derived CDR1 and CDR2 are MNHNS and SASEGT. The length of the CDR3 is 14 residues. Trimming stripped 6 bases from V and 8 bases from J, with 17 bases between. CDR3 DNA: TGTGCCAGCAGGACGGACACCCCCGTAGACATTCAGTACTTC. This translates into CASRTDTPVDIQYF.

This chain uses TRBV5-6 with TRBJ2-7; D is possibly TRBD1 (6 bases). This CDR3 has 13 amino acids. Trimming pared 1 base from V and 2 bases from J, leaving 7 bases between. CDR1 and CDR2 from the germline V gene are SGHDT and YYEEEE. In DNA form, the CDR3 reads TGTGCCAGCAGCTTGCAGGGGCCCTACGAGCAGTACTTC. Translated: CASSLQGPYEQYF. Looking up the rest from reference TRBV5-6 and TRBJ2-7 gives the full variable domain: DAGVTQSPTHLIKTRGQQVTLRCSPKSGHDTVSWYQQALGQGPQFIFQYYEEEERQRGNFPDRFSGHQFPNYSSELNVNALLLGDSALYLCASSLQGPYEQYFGPGTRLTVT.

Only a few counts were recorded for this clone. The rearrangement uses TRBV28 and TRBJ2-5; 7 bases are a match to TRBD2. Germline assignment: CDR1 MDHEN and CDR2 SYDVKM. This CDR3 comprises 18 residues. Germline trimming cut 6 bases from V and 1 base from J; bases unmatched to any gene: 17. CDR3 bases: TGTGCCAGCAGCCCTCTACAATGGGGGGAGGGGTTCCAAGAGACCCAGTACTTC. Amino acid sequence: CASSPLQWGEGFQETQYF.

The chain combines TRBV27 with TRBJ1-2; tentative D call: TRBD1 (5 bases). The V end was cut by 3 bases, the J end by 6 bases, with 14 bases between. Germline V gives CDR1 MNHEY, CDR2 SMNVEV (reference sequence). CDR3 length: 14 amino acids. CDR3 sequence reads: CASSFGGSVNGYTF. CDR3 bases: TGTGCCAGCAGTTTTGGGGGGAGTGTAAATGGCTACACCTTC.

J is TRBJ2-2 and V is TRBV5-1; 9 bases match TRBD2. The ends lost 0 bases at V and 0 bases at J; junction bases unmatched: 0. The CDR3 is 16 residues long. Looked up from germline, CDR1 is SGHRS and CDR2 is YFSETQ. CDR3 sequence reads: CASSLASGANTGELFF. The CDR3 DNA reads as TGCGCCAGCAGCTTGGCTAGCGGGGCGAACACCGGGGAGCTGTTTTTT.

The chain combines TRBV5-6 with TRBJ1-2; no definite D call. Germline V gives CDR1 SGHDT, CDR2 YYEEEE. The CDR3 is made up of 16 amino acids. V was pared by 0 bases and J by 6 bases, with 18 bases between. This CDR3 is CASSLVNEIPVDGYTF. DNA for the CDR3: TGTGCCAGCAGCTTGGTTAATGAGATCCCCGTGGATGGCTACACCTTC.

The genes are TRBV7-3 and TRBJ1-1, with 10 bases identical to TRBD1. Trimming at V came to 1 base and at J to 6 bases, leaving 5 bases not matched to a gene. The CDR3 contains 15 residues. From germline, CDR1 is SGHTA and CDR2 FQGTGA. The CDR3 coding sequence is TGTGCCAGCAGCTTAATGGTAGGACAGGGGGCTGAAGCTTTCTTT. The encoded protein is CASSLMVGQGAEAFF.

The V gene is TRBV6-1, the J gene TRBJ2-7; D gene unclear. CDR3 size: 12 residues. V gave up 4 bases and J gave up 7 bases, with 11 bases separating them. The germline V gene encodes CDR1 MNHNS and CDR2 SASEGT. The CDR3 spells CASSALTEEQYF. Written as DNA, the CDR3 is TGTGCCAGCAGTGCCCTTACGGAGGAGCAGTACTTC.

The CDR3, as DNA: TGTGCCTGGAGTGTGAGTGTTAACACTGAAGCTTTCTTT. This codes for CAWSVSVNTEAFF. This chain uses TRBV30 with TRBJ1-1; D remains ambiguous. V lost 0 bases and J 2 bases, leaving 7 bases between the germline ends. The germline gives CDR1 GTSNPN, CDR2 SVGIG (reference sequence). The CDR3 sequence is 13 residues long.

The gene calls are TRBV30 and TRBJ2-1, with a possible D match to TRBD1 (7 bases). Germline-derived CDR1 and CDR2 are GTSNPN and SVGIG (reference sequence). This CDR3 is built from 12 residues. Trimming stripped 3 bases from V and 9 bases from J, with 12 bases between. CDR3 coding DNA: TGTGCCTGGAGACCCCAGGGGGGTGAGCAGTTCTTC. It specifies CAWRPQGGEQFF.

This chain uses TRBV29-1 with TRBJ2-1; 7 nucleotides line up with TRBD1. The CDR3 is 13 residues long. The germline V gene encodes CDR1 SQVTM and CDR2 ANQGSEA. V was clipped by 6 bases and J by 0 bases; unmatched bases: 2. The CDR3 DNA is TGCAGCGTACAGGGGAACTCCTACAATGAGCAGTTCTTC. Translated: CSVQGNSYNEQFF.

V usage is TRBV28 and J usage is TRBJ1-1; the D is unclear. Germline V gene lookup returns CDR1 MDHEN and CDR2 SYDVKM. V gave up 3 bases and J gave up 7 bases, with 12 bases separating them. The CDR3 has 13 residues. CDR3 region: CASSFRGRGEAFF. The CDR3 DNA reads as TGTGCCAGCAGTTTTCGGGGTAGAGGTGAAGCTTTCTTT.

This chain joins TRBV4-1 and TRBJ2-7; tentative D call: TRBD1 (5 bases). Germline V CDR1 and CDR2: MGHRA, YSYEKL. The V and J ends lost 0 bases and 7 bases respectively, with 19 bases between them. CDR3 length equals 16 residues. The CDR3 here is CASSQEPLVLKGEQYF. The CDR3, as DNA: TGCGCCAGCAGCCAAGAGCCCTTAGTCTTAAAGGGGGAGCAGTACTTC.